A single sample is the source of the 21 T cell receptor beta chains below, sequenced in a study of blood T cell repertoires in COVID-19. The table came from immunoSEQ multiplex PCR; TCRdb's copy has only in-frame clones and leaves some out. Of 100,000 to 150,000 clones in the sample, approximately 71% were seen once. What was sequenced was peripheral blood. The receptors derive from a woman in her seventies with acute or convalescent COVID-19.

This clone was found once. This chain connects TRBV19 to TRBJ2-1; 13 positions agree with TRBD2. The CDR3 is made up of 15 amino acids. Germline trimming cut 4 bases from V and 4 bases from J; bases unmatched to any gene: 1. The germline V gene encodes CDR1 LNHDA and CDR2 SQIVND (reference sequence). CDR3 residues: CASSRTSGSYNEQFF. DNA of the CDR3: TGTGCCAGTAGTAGGACTAGCGGGAGTTACAATGAGCAGTTCTTC.

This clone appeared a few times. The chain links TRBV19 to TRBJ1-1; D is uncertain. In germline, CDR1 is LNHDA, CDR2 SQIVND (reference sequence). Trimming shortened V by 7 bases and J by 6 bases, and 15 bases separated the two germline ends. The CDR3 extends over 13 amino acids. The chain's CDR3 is CASKPRSRAEAFF. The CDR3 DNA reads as TGTGCCAGTAAGCCGAGGAGTCGGGCTGAAGCTTTCTTT. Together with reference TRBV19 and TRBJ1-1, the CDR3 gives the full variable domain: DGGITQSPKYLFRKEGQNVTLSCEQNLNHDAMYWYRQDPGQGLRLIYYSQIVNDFQKGDIAEGYSVSREKKESFPLTVTSAQKNPTAFYLCASKPRSRAEAFFGQGTRLTVV.

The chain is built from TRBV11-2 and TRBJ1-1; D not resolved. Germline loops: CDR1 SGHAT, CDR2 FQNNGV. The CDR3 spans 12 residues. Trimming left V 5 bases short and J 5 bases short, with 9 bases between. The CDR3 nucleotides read TGTGCCAGCAGCCCCGAGCGGACTGAAGCTTTCTTT. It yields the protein CASSPERTEAFF. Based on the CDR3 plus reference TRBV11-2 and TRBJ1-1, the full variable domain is EAGVAQSPRYKIIEKRQSVAFWCNPISGHATLYWYQQILGQGPKLLIQFQNNGVVDDSQLPKDRFSAERLKGVDSTLKIQPAKLEDSAVYLCASSPERTEAFFGQGTRLTVV.

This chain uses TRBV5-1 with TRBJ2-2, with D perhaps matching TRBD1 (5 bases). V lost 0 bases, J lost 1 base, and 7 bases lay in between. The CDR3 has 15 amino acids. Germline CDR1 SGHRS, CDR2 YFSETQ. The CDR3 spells CASSLDRLNTGELFF. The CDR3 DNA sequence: TGCGCCAGCAGCTTGGACAGGCTGAACACCGGGGAGCTGTTTTTT.

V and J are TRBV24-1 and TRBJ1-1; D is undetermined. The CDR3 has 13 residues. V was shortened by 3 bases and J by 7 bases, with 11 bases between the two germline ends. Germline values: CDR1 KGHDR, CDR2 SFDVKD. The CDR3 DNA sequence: TGTGCCACCAGTGATAGAAACACGTTTGAAGCTTTCTTT. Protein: CATSDRNTFEAFF.

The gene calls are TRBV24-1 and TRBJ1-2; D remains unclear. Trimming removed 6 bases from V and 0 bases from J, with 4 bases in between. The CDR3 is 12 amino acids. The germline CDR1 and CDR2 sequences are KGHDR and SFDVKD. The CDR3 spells CATSRANYGYTF. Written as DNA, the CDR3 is TGTGCCACCAGTCGGGCTAACTATGGCTACACCTTC.

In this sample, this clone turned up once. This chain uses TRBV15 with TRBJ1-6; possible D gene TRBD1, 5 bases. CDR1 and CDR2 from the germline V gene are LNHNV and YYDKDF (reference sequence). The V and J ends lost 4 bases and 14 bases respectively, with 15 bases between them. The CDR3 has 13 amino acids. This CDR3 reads CATSTSDSVALHF. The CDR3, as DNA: TGTGCCACCAGCACTTCAGACAGTGTCGCCCTCCACTTT.

The DNA for the CDR3 is TGTGCCAGCAGCTTTCGTAGCACAGATACGCAGTATTTT. This sequence encodes CASSFRSTDTQYF. V gene TRBV5-4 combines with J gene TRBJ2-3; D gene unclear. The CDR3 runs 13 residues. The V end lost 2 bases, the J end lost 0 bases, and 4 bases lay between the germline ends. Per germline, CDR1 SGHNT and CDR2 YYREEE (reference sequence). Full variable domain (rest looked up from reference TRBV5-4 and TRBJ2-3): ETGVTQSPTHLIKTRGQQVTLRCSSQSGHNTVSWYQQALGQGPQFIFQYYREEENGRGNFPPRFSGLQFPNYSSELNVNALELDDSALYLCASSFRSTDTQYFGPGTRLTVL.

CDR3 sequence (DNA): TGTGCCAGCAGCCTAGGGAAGGCGGGTGAGCAGTTCTTC. This sequence encodes CASSLGKAGEQFF. The chain carries TRBV7-9 and TRBJ2-1; maybe TRBD2 (5 bases). This CDR3 is built from 13 residues. The V end was cut by 5 bases, the J end by 9 bases, with 14 bases between. Germline-derived CDR1 and CDR2 are SEHNR and FQNEAQ (reference sequence).

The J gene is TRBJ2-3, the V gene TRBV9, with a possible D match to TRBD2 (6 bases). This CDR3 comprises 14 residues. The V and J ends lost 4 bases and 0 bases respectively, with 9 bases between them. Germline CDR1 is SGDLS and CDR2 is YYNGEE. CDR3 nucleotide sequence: TGTGCCAGCAGCCCCCGGGGGAGCACAGATACGCAGTATTTT. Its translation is CASSPRGSTDTQYF.

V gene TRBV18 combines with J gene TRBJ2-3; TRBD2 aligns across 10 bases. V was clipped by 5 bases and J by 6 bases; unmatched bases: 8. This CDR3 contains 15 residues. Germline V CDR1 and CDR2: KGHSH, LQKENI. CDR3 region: CASSSDLAGVDTQYF. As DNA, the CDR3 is TGTGCCAGCTCATCGGACCTAGCGGGAGTGGATACGCAGTATTTT.

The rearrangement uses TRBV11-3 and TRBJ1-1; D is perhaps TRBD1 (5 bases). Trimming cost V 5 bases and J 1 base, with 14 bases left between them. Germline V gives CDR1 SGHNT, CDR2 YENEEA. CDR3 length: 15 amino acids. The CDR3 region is CASSPAGTGNTEAFF. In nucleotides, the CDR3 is TGTGCCAGCAGCCCCGCCGGGACTGGGAACACTGAAGCTTTCTTT.

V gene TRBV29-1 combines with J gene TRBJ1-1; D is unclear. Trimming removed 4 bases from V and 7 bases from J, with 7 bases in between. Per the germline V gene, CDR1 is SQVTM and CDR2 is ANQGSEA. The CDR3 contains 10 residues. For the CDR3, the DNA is TGCAGCGTTGCCGAGATTGAAGCTTTCTTT. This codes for CSVAEIEAFF.

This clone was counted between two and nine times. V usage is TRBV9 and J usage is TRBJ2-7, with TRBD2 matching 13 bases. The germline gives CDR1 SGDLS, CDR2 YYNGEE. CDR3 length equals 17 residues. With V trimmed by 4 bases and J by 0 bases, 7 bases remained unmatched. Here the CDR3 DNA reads TGTGCCAGCAGCCCGGGACTAGCGGGAATTTACTCCTACGAGCAGTACTTC. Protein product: CASSPGLAGIYSYEQYF.

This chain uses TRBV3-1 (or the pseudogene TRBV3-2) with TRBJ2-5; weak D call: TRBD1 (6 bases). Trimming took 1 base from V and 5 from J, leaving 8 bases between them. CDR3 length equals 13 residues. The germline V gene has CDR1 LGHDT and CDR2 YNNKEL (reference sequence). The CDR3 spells CASSQVRGETQYF. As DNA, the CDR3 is TGTGCCAGCAGCCAAGTCAGGGGCGAGACCCAGTACTTC.

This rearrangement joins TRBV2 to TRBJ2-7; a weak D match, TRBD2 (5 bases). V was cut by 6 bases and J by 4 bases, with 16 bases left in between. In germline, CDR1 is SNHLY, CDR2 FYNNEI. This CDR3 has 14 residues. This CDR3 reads CASRVRTLSYEQYF. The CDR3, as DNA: TGTGCCAGCAGAGTCAGGACTCTCTCATACGAGCAGTACTTC.

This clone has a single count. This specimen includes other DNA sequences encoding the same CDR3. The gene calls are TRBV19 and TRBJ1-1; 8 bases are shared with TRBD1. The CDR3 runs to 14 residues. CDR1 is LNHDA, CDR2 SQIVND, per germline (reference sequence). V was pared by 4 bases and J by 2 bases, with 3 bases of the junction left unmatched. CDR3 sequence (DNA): TGTGCCAGTAGTAGAGGACAGGGCAACACTGAAGCTTTCTTT. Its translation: CASSRGQGNTEAFF.

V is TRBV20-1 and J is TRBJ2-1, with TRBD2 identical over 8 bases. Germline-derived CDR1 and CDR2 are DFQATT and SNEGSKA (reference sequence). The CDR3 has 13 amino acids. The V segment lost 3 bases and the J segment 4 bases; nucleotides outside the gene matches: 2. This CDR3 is CSASSGAYNEQFF. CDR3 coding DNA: TGCAGTGCTAGTAGCGGGGCATACAATGAGCAGTTCTTC.

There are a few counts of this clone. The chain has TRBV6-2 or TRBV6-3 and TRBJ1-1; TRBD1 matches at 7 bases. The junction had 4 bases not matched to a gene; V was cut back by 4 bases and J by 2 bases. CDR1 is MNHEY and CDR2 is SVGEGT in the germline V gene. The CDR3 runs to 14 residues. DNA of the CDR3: TGTGCCAGCAGTTCCCGGGACAGCAACACTGAAGCTTTCTTT. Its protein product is CASSSRDSNTEAFF.

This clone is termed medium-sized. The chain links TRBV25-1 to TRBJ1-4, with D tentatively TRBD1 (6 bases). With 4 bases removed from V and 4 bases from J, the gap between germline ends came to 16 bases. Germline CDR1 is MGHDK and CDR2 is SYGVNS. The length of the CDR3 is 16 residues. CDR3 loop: CASSGTGTPSNEKLFF. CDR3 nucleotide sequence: TGTGCCAGCAGTGGGACCGGGACACCAAGTAATGAAAAACTGTTTTTT. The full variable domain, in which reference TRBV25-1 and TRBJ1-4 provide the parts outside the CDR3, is EADIYQTPRYLVIGTGKKITLECSQTMGHDKMYWYQQDPGMELHLIHYSYGVNSTEKGDLSSESTVSRIRTEHFPLTLESARPSHTSQYLCASSGTGTPSNEKLFFGSGTQLSVL.

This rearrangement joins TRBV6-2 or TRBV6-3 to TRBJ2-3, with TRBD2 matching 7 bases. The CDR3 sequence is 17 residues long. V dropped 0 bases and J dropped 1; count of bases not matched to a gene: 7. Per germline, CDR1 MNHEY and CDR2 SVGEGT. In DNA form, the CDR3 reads TGTGCCAGCAGTTACTCGACGGTAGCGGGCGGCACAGATACGCAGTATTTT. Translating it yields CASSYSTVAGGTDTQYF.